Listed below are T cell receptor beta chains from one sample, sequenced in a study of CD8+CD57+ T cells in acquired aplastic anemia. TCRdb fed the reads into MiXCR, producing one record per CDR3 protein. The sample records more than 150,000 distinct CDR3 sequences, over 60% being singletons. The sequenced material came from sorted CD4+, CD8+, or CD8+CD57+ T cells (not recorded which) from PBMCs. Source of these receptors: a human donor with severe aplastic anemia or a healthy control (not recorded which). Both conserved end residues are part of each CDR3. The D gene is left open where the match is weak. Not all rows give a size; the values are once, few, many and, for expanded clones, a class.

D	size	V	J	CDR3	DNA
TRBD1	many	TRBV5-8	TRBJ2-5	CASRPGTGEETQYF	TGTGCCAGCAGACCCGGGACAGGGGAAGAGACCCAGTACTTC
TRBD2	NA	TRBV20-1	TRBJ2-7	CSAKDPTSGRFDEQYF	TGCAGTGCTAAAGATCCTACTAGCGGGAGATTTGACGAGCAGTACTTC
TRBD2	NA	TRBV10-2	TRBJ2-1	CASSSGTSGINGQFF	TGCGCCAGCAGTTCAGGGACTAGCGGGATTAATGGGCAGTTCTTC
NA	NA	TRBV20-1	TRBJ2-1	CSARGFGSNYNEQFF	TGCAGTGCTAGAGGGTTTGGGTCGAATTACAATGAGCAGTTCTTC
TRBD1	NA	TRBV15	TRBJ1-4	CATSSTRGTGNEKLFF	TGTGCCACCAGCAGTACCCGGGGGACAGGGAATGAAAAACTGTTTTTT
NA	NA	TRBV15	TRBJ2-1	CATSRVDGDNEQFF	TGTGCCACCAGCAGAGTTGACGGGGACAATGAGCAGTTCTTC
NA	NA	TRBV6-4	TRBJ1-1	CASRVKGNTEAFF	TGTGCCAGCAGGGTAAAAGGGAACACTGAAGCTTTCTTT
TRBD2	NA	TRBV5-1	TRBJ2-5	CASSLSGLAGNYKETQYF	TGCGCCAGCAGCTTGTCTGGACTAGCGGGGAACTACAAAGAGACCCAGTACTTC
TRBD2	once	TRBV20-1	TRBJ2-5	CSAGRLAAETQYF	TGCAGTGCTGGTAGACTAGCCGCGGAGACCCAGTACTTC
TRBD1	many	TRBV12-3/TRBV12-4	TRBJ2-3	CASSLFGDRGTDTQYF	TGTGCCAGCAGTTTATTCGGGGACAGGGGCACAGATACGCAGTATTTT
NA	many	TRBV19	TRBJ2-1	CASSIVGGPYNEQFF	TGTGCCAGTAGTATAGTTGGGGGGCCCTACAATGAGCAGTTCTTC
NA	NA	TRBV5-5	TRBJ1-2	CASSFLGIANGYTF	TGTGCCAGCAGCTTTCTGGGGATAGCTAATGGCTACACCTTC
TRBD1	many	TRBV5-1	TRBJ2-7	CASSFTGAGYEQYF	TGCGCCAGCAGCTTCACAGGGGCGGGCTACGAGCAGTACTTC
NA	NA	TRBV10-3	TRBJ1-1	CAISEGGIAEAFF	TGTGCCATCAGTGAAGGTGGGATCGCTGAAGCTTTCTTT
NA	NA	TRBV19	TRBJ1-3	CASRPTGSSGNTIYF	TGTGCCAGTAGACCTACAGGGAGCTCTGGAAACACCATATATTTT
TRBD1	many	TRBV6-5	TRBJ1-2	CASSYSTAGGAFGYTF	TGTGCCAGCAGTTACTCGACGGCAGGGGGAGCGTTTGGCTACACCTTC
NA	NA	TRBV19	TRBJ1-2	CASSESGIYGYTF	TGTGCCAGTAGTGAGTCAGGGATCTATGGCTACACCTTC
TRBD2	NA	TRBV19	TRBJ2-3	CASTLLAGATDTQYF	TGTGCCAGTACCTTACTAGCGGGGGCCACAGATACGCAGTATTTT
NA	once	TRBV20-1	TRBJ2-7	CSASSPEFYEQYF	TGCAGTGCTAGTTCCCCTGAATTCTACGAGCAGTACTTC
NA	NA	TRBV7-8	TRBJ1-2	CASSRSDRSYGYTF	TGTGCCAGCAGCCGCAGTGACAGGTCCTATGGCTACACCTTC
TRBD2	once	TRBV24-1	TRBJ2-4	CATSDLGLAGYQYF	TGTGCCACCAGTGATTTAGGACTAGCGGGATATCAGTACTTC
NA	many	TRBV27	TRBJ2-5	CASRSLNQETQYF	TGTGCCAGCAGGAGCCTTAACCAAGAGACCCAGTACTTC
NA	NA	TRBV30	TRBJ1-3	CAWILGLGNTIYF	TGTGCCTGGATTTTGGGGCTTGGAAACACCATATATTTT
NA	NA	TRBV12-3/TRBV12-4	TRBJ2-1	CASRRDLTANEQFF	TGTGCCAGCAGGCGGGACCTCACCGCCAATGAGCAGTTCTTC
NA	NA	TRBV19	TRBJ1-1	CASSIMGNNPFF	TGTGCCAGTAGTATCATGGGCAATAACCCTTTCTTT
NA	NA	TRBV2	TRBJ2-7	CASVLGRVERYF	TGTGCCAGCGTCCTGGGGCGGGTCGAGCGGTACTTC
NA	few	TRBV7-9	TRBJ1-6	CASRVGTDSPLHF	TGTGCCAGCAGGGTAGGGACCGACTCACCCCTCCACTTT
TRBD2	NA	TRBV12-3/TRBV12-4	TRBJ2-3	CASSLAGLATDTQYF	TGTGCCAGCAGTTTAGCGGGACTAGCCACAGATACGCAGTATTTT
NA	NA	TRBV15	TRBJ1-5	CATSRDDIPETQHF	TGTGCCACCAGCAGGGACGACATCCCAGAGACCCAGCATTTT
NA	NA	TRBV10-3	TRBJ1-2	CAISEDNIYGYTF	TGTGCCATCAGTGAGGATAACATCTATGGCTACACCTTC
NA	once	TRBV7-9	TRBJ1-1	CASSLLVRANTEAFF	TGTGCCAGCAGCTTATTGGTCAGAGCAAACACTGAAGCTTTCTTT
TRBD2	NA	TRBV7-6	TRBJ2-5	CASSHQAGDPRRETQYF	TGTGCCAGCAGCCATCAAGCGGGAGATCCCCGGAGGGAGACCCAGTACTTC
TRBD1	NA	TRBV18	TRBJ1-1	CASSPGTGVNTEAFF	TGTGCCAGCTCACCGGGGACAGGGGTGAACACTGAAGCTTTCTTT
NA	NA	TRBV4-2	TRBJ2-5	CASGVGQGLFQPQYF	TGTGCCAGCGGGGTGGGGCAGGGTTTGTTCCAGCCCCAGTACTTC
NA	NA	TRBV6-1	TRBJ2-3	CASIIGSTQYF	TGTGCCAGCATTATAGGCAGTACGCAGTATTTT
TRBD1	NA	TRBV6-5	TRBJ1-5	CASSGTGRSPQHF	TGTGCCAGCAGTGGGACAGGGAGGTCCCCCCAGCATTTT
NA	many	TRBV19	TRBJ1-1	CASTLMWRGANTEAFF	TGTGCCAGTACCCTCATGTGGCGGGGCGCCAACACTGAAGCTTTCTTT
NA	NA	TRBV19	TRBJ2-5	CASSGPGLETQYF	TGTGCCAGTAGTGGCCCGGGGTTAGAGACCCAGTACTTC
NA	NA	TRBV7-2	TRBJ2-2	CASSLPGDGVPGELFF	TGTGCCAGCAGCTTGCCGGGAGACGGGGTTCCCGGGGAGCTGTTTTTT
TRBD1	NA	TRBV9	TRBJ1-5	CASSVDDRGYQPQHF	TGTGCCAGCAGCGTAGATGACAGGGGGTACCAGCCCCAGCATTTT
NA	few	TRBV29-1	TRBJ1-2	CSVDSRYGYTF	TGCAGCGTTGATTCGCGCTATGGCTACACCTTC